This TCR beta chain appears in the sequencing data of a study of blood T cell repertoires in COVID-19. In the study overall: Material from acute and convalescent COVID-19 was sourced from the United States, Italy and Spain.

Between the trimmed V and J ends, which lost 0 bases and 0 bases, there was a span of 18 bases. Germline CDR1 is LNHNV and CDR2 is YYDKDF (reference sequence). This CDR3 contains 19 residues. Libraries were prepared by immunoSEQ multiplex PCR; TCRdb keeps only in-frame clonotypes and omits some of them. The sample lists around 87,000 clones, 85% to 90% seen once, with approximately 1.6% in the top ten. The sequence was collected from a human donor with active COVID-19. The donor label of this sample is uncertain. The sample consisted of peripheral blood. This chain links TRBV15 with TRBJ2-4; possible D gene TRBD1, 5 bases. CDR3 in amino acids: CATSRDRGAGKEAKNIQYF. As DNA, the CDR3 is TGTGCCACCAGCAGAGATAGAGGTGCAGGGAAGGAAGCCAAAAACATTCAGTACTTC.